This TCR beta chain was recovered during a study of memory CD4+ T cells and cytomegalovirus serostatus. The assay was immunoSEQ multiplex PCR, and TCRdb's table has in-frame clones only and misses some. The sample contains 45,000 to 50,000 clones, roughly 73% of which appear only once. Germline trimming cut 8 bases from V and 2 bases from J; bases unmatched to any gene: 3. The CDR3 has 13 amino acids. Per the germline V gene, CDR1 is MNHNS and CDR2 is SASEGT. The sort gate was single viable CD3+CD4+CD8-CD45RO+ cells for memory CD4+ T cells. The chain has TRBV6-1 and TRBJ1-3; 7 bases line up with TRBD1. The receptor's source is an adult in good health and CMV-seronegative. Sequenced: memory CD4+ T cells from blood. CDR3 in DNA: TGTGCCAGCTCGACAGGGCCTGGAAACACCATATATTTT. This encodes CASSTGPGNTIYF.